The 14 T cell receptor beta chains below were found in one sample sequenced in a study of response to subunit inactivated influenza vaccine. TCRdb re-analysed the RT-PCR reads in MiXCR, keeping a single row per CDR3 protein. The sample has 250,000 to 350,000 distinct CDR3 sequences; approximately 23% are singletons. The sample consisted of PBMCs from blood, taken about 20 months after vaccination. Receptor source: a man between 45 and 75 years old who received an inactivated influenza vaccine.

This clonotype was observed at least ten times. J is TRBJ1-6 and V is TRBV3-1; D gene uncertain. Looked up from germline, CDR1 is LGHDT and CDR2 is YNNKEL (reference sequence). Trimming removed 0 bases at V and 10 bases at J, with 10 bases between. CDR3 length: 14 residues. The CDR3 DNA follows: TGTGCCAGCAGCCAAGATCCGAGGGTATCACCCCTCCACTTT. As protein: CASSQDPRVSPLHF.

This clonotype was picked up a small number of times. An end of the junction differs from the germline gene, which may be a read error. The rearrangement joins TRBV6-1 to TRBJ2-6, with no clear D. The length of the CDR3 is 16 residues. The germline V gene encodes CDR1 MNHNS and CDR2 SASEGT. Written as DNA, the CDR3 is TGTGCCAGCAGACAAGGAGTGACATCTGGGTCCAACGTCCTGACTTTC. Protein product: CASRQGVTSGSNVLTF.

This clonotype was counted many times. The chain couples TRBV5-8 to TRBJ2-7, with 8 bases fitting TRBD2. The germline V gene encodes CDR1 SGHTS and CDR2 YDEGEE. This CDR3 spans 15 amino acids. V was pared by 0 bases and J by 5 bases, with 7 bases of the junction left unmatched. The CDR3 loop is CASSLGAGEGDEQYF. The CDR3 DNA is TGTGCCAGCAGCTTGGGAGCGGGAGAAGGGGACGAGCAGTACTTC.

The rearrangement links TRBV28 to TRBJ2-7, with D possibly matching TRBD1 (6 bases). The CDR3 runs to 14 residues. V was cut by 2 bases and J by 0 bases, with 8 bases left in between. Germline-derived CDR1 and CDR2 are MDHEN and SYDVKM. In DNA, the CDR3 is TGTGCCAGCAGTTTACAGGGGTTCTCCTACGAGCAGTACTTC. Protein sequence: CASSLQGFSYEQYF.

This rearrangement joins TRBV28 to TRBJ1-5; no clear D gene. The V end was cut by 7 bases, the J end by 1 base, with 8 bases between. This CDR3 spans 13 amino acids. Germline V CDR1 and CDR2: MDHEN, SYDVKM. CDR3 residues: CASMAVSNQPQHF. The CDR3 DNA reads TGTGCCAGCATGGCAGTGAGCAATCAGCCCCAGCATTTT. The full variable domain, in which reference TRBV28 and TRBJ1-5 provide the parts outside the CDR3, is DVKVTQSSRYLVKRTGEKVFLECVQDMDHENMFWYRQDPGLGLRLIYFSYDVKMKEKGDIPEGYSVSREKKERFSLILESASTNQTSMYLCASMAVSNQPQHFGDGTRLSIL.

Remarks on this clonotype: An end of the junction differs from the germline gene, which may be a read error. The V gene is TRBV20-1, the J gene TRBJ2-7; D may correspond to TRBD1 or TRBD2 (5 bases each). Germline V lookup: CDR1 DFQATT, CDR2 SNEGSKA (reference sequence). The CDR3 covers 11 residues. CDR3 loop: CSAGEYSASAF. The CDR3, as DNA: TGCAGTGCAGGGGAATATAGCGCCTCCGCTTTC.

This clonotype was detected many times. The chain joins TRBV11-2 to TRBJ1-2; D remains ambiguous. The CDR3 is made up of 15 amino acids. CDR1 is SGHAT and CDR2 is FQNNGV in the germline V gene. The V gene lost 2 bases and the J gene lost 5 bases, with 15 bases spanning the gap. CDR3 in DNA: TGTGCCAGCAGCTTATCAGCGCCGGGTCGTTATGGCTACACCTTC. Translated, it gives CASSLSAPGRYGYTF.

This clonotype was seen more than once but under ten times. The CDR3 sequence: CASSLAAGFNEQYF. The CDR3 nucleotides read TGCGCCAGCAGCTTGGCTGCAGGGTTCAACGAGCAGTACTTC. V and J are TRBV5-1 and TRBJ2-7; the D gene is possibly TRBD1 (5 bases). The V end lost 0 bases, the J end lost 5 bases, and 12 bases lay between the germline ends. CDR3 length: 14 residues. The germline V gene encodes CDR1 SGHRS and CDR2 YFSETQ.

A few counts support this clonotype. Here the CDR3 DNA reads TGCAGCGTTGATAGGGCAGGGGGCACTGAAGCTTTCTTT. This sequence encodes CSVDRAGGTEAFF. The rearrangement joins TRBV29-1 to TRBJ1-1; the match to TRBD1 covers 7 bases. CDR3 length: 13 amino acids. The junction had 5 bases not matched to a gene; V was cut back by 3 bases and J by 4 bases. The germline CDR1 and CDR2 sequences are SQVTM and ANQGSEA.

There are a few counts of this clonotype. The CDR3 DNA sequence: TGTGCCAGCAGCCAAGAATCGGGATCCCCTTATGGCTACACCTTC. Amino acid sequence: CASSQESGSPYGYTF. The J gene is TRBJ1-2, the V gene TRBV4-2; unclear D gene. V was shortened by 0 bases and J by 5 bases, with 13 bases between the two germline ends. This CDR3 is built from 15 residues. The V gene's germline CDR1 is LGHNA and CDR2 YNFKEQ.

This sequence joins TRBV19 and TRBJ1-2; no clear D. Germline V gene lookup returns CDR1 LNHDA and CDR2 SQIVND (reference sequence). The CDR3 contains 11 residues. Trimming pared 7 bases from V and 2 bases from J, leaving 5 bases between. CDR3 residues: CASTSNYGYTF. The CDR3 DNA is TGTGCCAGTACTTCCAACTATGGCTACACCTTC.

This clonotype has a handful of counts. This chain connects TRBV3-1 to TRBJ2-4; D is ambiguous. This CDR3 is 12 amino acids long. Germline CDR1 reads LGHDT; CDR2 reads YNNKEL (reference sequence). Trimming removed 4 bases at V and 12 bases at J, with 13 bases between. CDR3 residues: CASSRPTGDQYF. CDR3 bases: TGTGCCAGCAGCCGCCCGACTGGCGATCAGTACTTC. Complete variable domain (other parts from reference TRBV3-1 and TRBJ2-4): DTAVSQTPKYLVTQMGNDKSIKCEQNLGHDTMYWYKQDSKKFLKIMFSYNNKELIINETVPNRFSPKSPDKAHLNLHINSLELGDSAVYFCASSRPTGDQYFGAGTRLSVL.

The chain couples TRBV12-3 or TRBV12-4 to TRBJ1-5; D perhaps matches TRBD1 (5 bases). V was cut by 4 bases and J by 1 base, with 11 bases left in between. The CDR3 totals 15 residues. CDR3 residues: CASSWSGGSNQPQHF. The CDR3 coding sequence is TGTGCCAGCAGTTGGTCGGGGGGGAGCAATCAGCCCCAGCATTTT.

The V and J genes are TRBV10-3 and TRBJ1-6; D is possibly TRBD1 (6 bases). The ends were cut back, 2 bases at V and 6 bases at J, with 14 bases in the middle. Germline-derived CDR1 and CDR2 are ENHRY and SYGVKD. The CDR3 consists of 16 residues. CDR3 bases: TGTGCCATCAGTGAGACTTCCCGGGACATTAATTCACCCCTCCACTTT. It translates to CAISETSRDINSPLHF.